These T cell receptor beta chains were read from a single sample in a study of response to subunit inactivated influenza vaccine. Via MiXCR, TCRdb re-called the RT-PCR reads, giving one row per CDR3 protein. The sample holds 650,000 to 800,000 distinct CDR3 sequences, 11% to 15% seen once. The specimen was PBMCs from blood, collected around 14 days before vaccination. The receptors come from a man aged 45-65 years who received an inactivated influenza vaccine. Both conserved end residues are part of each CDR3. The order of the fields is J gene, V gene, D gene, clone size, CDR3 DNA, CDR3 protein. The D gene is left open where the match is weak. Clone size, where shown, is once, few, many, or a class for clones that have expanded.

TRBJ2-7	TRBV4-3	.	.	TGCGCCAGCAGCCAAGGACCCATCAGCTACGAGCAGTACTTC	CASSQGPISYEQYF
TRBJ2-5	TRBV20-1	.	.	TGCAGTGCTAGGCAGGAGACCCAGCACTTC	CSARQETQHF
TRBJ2-2	TRBV3-1	.	few	TGTGCCAGCAGCCAAGTGACCCGGGGGGAGCTGTTTTTT	CASSQVTRGELFF
TRBJ2-7	TRBV7-9	TRBD1	many	TGTGCCAGCAGCCGGGACAGGGGTTCCTACGAGCAGTACTTC	CASSRDRGSYEQYF
TRBJ2-2	TRBV28	TRBD2	few	TGTGCCAGCAGTTTAATTCCTAGCGGGACCCTTAGGACCGGGGAGCTGTTTTTT	CASSLIPSGTLRTGELFF
TRBJ2-4	TRBV7-9	.	few	TGTGCCAGCAGCTTAGTTGTGGAAAACATTCAGTACTTC	CASSLVVENIQYF
TRBJ2-1	TRBV29-1	.	many	TGCAGCGTCGTCACAAGCGACTCCTACAATGAGCAGTTCTTC	CSVVTSDSYNEQFF
TRBJ2-1	TRBV20-1	TRBD2	.	TGCAGTGCTAGAGCCCGGACTAGCGGGAAGAATGAGCAGTTCTTC	CSARARTSGKNEQFF
TRBJ1-5	TRBV5-1	.	many	TGCGCCAGCAGCTTGGGGGACTCCCAGAACCAGCCCCAGCATTTT	CASSLGDSQNQPQHF
TRBJ2-3	TRBV7-2	.	.	TGTGCCAGCAGCAAACAGGGTTGGGGCACAGATACGCAGTATTTT	CASSKQGWGTDTQYF
TRBJ2-1	TRBV20-1	.	.	TGCAGTGCTAGAGATTTTGCGGGGAGCTCCTACAATGAGCAGTTCTTC	CSARDFAGSSYNEQFF
TRBJ2-2	TRBV7-9	.	.	TGTGCCAGCAGCTTAGGTCTGGCAGGAGGGTCCGGGGAGCTGTTTTTT	CASSLGLAGGSGELFF
TRBJ2-1	TRBV20-1	TRBD1	many	TGCAGTGCTCCAAACCCGGGACAGGGCAACAATGAGCAGTTCTTC	CSAPNPGQGNNEQFF
TRBJ2-1	TRBV28	.	many	TGTGCCAGCAGTAACGCCGTCTCCTACAATGAGCAGTTCTTC	CASSNAVSYNEQFF
TRBJ2-1	TRBV28	TRBD2	.	TGTGCCAGCAGCCCGCCGGGACTAGCGGGAGGGCAGGGGAGCTCCTACAATGAGCAGTTCTTC	CASSPPGLAGGQGSSYNEQFF
TRBJ1-6	TRBV20-1	.	.	TGCAGTGCTACGTTCTCAGACCCAATACATTCACCCCTCCACTTT	CSATFSDPIHSPLHF
TRBJ2-5	TRBV7-2	.	.	TGTGCCAGCAGCTCAATCAGATACGGGAAAGAGACCCAGTACTTC	CASSSIRYGKETQYF
TRBJ2-3	TRBV7-2	TRBD2	few	TGTGCCAGCAGCTTAGCCATTAGCGGGACAGATACGCAGTATTTT	CASSLAISGTDTQYF
TRBJ2-2	TRBV12-3/TRBV12-4	TRBD1	.	TGTGCCAAAACGGGGAGAGACAGGGCGTCCGGGGAGCTGTTTTTT	CAKTGRDRASGELFF
TRBJ2-1	TRBV4-3	TRBD1	.	TGCGCCAGCAGCCAAGAGATTGGGACAGGGGTGGGAGAGCATTTCTTC	CASSQEIGTGVGEHFF
TRBJ1-1	TRBV5-1	.	.	TGCGCCAGCAGCTTGGCGGGGGCTTCGGAAGCTTTCTTT	CASSLAGASEAFF
TRBJ2-7	TRBV18	TRBD1	.	TGTGCCAGCTCACCACCGGGACAGGTAACCTCCTACGAGCAGTACTTC	CASSPPGQVTSYEQYF
TRBJ2-5	TRBV29-1	TRBD2	few	TGCAGCGTTGAAGATTTCTCGCGGGGACTACAAGAGACCCAGTACTTC	CSVEDFSRGLQETQYF